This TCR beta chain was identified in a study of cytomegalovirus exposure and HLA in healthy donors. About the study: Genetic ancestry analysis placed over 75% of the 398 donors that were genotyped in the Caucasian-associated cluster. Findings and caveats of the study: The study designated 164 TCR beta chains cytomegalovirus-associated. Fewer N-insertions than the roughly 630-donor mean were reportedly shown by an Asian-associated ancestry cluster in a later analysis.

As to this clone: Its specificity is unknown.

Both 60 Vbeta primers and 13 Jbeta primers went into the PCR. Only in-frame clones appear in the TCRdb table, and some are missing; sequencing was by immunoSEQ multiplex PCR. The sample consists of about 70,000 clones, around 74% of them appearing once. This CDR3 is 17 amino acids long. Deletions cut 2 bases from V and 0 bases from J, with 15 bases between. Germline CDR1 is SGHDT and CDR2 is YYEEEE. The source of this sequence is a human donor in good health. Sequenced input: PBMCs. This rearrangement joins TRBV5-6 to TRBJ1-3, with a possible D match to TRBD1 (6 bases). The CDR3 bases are TGTGCCAGCAGCTTCTTTGGCCGGGGGGCCTCTGGAAACACCATATATTTT. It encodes CASSFFGRGASGNTIYF.